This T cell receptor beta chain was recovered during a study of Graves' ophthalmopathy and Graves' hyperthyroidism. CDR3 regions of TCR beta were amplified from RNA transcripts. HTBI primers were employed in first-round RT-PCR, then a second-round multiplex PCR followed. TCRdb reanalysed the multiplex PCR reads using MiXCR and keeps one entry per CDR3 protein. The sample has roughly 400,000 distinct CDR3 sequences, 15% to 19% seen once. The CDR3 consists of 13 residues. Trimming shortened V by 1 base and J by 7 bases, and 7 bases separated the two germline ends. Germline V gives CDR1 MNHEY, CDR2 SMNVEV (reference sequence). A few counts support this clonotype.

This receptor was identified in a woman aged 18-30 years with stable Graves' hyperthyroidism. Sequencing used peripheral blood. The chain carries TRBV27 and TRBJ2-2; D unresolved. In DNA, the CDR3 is TGTGCCAGCAGTTTATTATTTCGCGGGGAGCTGTTTTTT. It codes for CASSLLFRGELFF.